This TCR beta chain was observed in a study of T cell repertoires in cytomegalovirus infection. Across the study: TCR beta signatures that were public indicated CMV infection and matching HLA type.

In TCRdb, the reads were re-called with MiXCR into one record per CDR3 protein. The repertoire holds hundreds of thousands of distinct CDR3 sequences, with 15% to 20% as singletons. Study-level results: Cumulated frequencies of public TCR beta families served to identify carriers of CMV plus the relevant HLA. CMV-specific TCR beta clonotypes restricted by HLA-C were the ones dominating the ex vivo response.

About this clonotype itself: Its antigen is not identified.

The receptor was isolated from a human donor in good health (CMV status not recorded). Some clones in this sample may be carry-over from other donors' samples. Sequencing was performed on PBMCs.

CDR3 nucleotides: TGTGCCAGCTCCGCGCCCGGAGTGTTCACCGGGGAGCTGTTTTTT. It encodes CASSAPGVFTGELFF. The rearrangement joins TRBV18 to TRBJ2-2; no clear D. Germline V CDR1 and CDR2: KGHSH, LQKENI. Trimming stripped 6 bases from V and 4 bases from J, with 15 bases between. This CDR3 comprises 15 residues.